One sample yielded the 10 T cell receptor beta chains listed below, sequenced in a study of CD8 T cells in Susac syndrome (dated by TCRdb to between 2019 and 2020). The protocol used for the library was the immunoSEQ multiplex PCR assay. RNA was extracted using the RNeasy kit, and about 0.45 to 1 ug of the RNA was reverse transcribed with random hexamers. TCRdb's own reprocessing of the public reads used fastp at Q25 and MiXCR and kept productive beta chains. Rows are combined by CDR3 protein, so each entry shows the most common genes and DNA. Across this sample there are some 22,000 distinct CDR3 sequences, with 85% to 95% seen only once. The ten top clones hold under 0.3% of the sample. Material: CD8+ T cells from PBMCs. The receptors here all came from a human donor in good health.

The CDR3 loop reads CAISEGPRLGSSYEQYF. The CDR3 DNA sequence: TGTGCCATCAGTGAGGGTCCCCGCTTGGGTAGCTCCTACGAGCAGTACTTC. This chain uses TRBV10-3 with TRBJ2-7, with D uncertain. The V end was cut by 2 bases, the J end by 0 bases, with 17 bases between. This CDR3 is built from 17 residues. In germline, CDR1 is ENHRY, CDR2 SYGVKD.

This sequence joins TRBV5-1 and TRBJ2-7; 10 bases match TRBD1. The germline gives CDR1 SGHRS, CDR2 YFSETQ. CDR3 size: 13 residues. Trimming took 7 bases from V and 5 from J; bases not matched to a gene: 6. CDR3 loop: CASWGDRGNEQYF. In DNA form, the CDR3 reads TGCGCCAGCTGGGGGGACAGGGGAAACGAGCAGTACTTC.

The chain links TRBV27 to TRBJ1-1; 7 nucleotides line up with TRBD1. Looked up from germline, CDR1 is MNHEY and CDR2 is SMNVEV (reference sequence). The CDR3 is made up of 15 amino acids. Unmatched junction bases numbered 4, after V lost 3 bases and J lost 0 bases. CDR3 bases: TGTGCCAGCAGTTTGGTCGGGACAGTGAACACTGAAGCTTTCTTT. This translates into CASSLVGTVNTEAFF.

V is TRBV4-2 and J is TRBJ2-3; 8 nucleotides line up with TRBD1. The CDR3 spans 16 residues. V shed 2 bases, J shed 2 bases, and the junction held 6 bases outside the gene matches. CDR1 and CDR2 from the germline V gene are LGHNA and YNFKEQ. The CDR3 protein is CASSQPGQVLTDTQYF. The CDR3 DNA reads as TGTGCCAGCAGCCAACCGGGACAGGTCCTCACAGATACGCAGTATTTT.

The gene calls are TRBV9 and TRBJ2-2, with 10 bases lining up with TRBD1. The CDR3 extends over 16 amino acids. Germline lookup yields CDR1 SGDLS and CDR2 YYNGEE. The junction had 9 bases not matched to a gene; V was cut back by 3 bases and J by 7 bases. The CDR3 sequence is CASSDRDRGALGELFF. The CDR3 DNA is TGTGCCAGCAGCGACCGGGACAGGGGCGCCCTCGGGGAGCTGTTTTTT.

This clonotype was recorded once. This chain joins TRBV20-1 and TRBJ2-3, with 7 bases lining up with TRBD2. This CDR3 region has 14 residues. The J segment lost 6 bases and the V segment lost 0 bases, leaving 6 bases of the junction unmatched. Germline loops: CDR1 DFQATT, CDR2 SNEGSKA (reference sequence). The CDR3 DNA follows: TGCAGTGCTAGAGATGAGGGGAGGGTGGATACGCAGTATTTT. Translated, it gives CSARDEGRVDTQYF.

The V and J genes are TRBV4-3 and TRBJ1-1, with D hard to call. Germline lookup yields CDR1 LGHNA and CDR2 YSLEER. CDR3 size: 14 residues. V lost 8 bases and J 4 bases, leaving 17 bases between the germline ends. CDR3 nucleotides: TGCGCCAGCGGTCGGGAGGGAGGAATCACTGAAGCTTTCTTT. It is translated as CASGREGGITEAFF.

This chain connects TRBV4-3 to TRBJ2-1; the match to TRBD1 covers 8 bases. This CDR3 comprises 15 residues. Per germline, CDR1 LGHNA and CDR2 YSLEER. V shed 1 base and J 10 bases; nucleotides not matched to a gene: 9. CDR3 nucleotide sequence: TGCGCCAGCAGCCAAGTACCATCAGGGGGCAACGAGCAGTTCTTC. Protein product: CASSQVPSGGNEQFF.

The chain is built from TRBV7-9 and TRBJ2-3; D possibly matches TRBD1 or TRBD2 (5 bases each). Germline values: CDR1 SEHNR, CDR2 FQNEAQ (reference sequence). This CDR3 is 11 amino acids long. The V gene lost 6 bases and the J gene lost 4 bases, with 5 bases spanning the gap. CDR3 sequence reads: CASRGADTQYF. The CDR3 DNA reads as TGTGCCAGCAGGGGGGCAGATACGCAGTATTTT.

In DNA form, the CDR3 reads TGTGCCAGCAGCTTAATAACTAGCTTTATCGACGAGCAGTACTTC. The encoded protein is CASSLITSFIDEQYF. The chain is built from TRBV11-2 and TRBJ2-7; D possibly corresponds to TRBD2 (6 bases). Trimming pared 2 bases from V and 5 bases from J, leaving 16 bases between. Germline values: CDR1 SGHAT, CDR2 FQNNGV. This CDR3 has 15 amino acids.